Below, 28 T cell receptor beta chains from the same sample are listed, as sequenced in a study of PD-L1 blockade in urothelial cancer. The assay was immunoSEQ multiplex PCR, and TCRdb's table has in-frame clones only and misses some. Of roughly 44,000 clones listed, approximately 82% are singletons. The sample here was PBMCs, taken around atezolizumab (anti-PD-L1) treatment. The receptors here all came from an older man with urothelial cancer.

The chain couples TRBV29-1 to TRBJ2-1, with TRBD2 as a possible D gene (5 bases). This CDR3 contains 17 residues. Trimming took 3 bases from V and 9 from J, leaving 27 bases between them. Germline V gene sequence: CDR1 SQVTM, CDR2 ANQGSEA. The CDR3 is CSVDRLASNIFSGEQFF. As DNA, the CDR3 is TGCAGCGTTGATCGACTGGCTAGCAATATTTTTAGTGGTGAGCAGTTCTTC.

The rearrangement joins TRBV29-1 to TRBJ1-1, with D maybe TRBD1 (5 bases). With 0 bases removed from V and 4 bases from J, the gap between germline ends came to 21 bases. CDR1 is SQVTM, CDR2 ANQGSEA, per germline. There are 17 residues in the CDR3. Written as DNA, the CDR3 is TGCAGCGTTGAAGATAAGAAGGGGTTTAGACCGAGCACTGAAGCTTTCTTT. Translated, it gives CSVEDKKGFRPSTEAFF.

This chain joins TRBV5-6 and TRBJ2-5, with a weak D call TRBD1 (6 bases). CDR1 and CDR2 (germline): SGHDT, YYEEEE. The CDR3 has 15 amino acids. Trimming removed 0 bases from V and 2 bases from J, with 11 bases in between. The DNA of the CDR3 is TGTGCCAGCAGCTTGGGGGGGACAACTCAAGAGACCCAGTACTTC. It yields the protein CASSLGGTTQETQYF. The variable domain in full, completed from reference TRBV5-6 and TRBJ2-5, reads DAGVTQSPTHLIKTRGQQVTLRCSPKSGHDTVSWYQQALGQGPQFIFQYYEEEERQRGNFPDRFSGHQFPNYSSELNVNALLLGDSALYLCASSLGGTTQETQYFGPGTRLLVL.

The chain carries TRBV5-4 and TRBJ1-1, with TRBD1 as a possible D gene (6 bases). V lost 5 bases and J lost 5, with 13 bases in between. CDR3 length: 13 amino acids. Germline values: CDR1 SGHNT, CDR2 YYREEE (reference sequence). The CDR3 DNA reads as TGTGCCAGCAGTATACAGGGATTGACTGAAGCTTTCTTT. Its translation is CASSIQGLTEAFF.

The gene calls are TRBV5-1 and TRBJ1-2; no reliable D call. CDR1 and CDR2 from the germline V gene are SGHRS and YFSETQ. The length of the CDR3 is 12 residues. With 0 bases removed from V and 8 bases from J, the gap between germline ends came to 8 bases. The CDR3 DNA is TGCGCCAGCAGCTTGGACAGAGGGGGCTACACCTTC. Translating gives CASSLDRGGYTF.

The chain links TRBV19 to TRBJ1-3; D may be TRBD1 (5 bases). Trimming pared 8 bases from V and 5 bases from J, leaving 7 bases between. The germline CDR1 and CDR2 sequences are LNHDA and SQIVND (reference sequence). This CDR3 comprises 11 residues. The CDR3 reads CASGHRNTIYF. The CDR3 region has the DNA TGTGCCAGTGGACATAGAAACACCATATATTTT.

This clone was counted between two and nine times. The chain couples TRBV7-8 to TRBJ2-7; 8 bases are shared with TRBD1. The V gene's germline CDR1 is SGHVS and CDR2 FQNEAQ. V shed 3 bases and J 0 bases; nucleotides not matched to a gene: 13. The CDR3 is made up of 18 amino acids. Here the CDR3 reads CASSFVDRGYLSSYEQYF. CDR3 nucleotides: TGTGCCAGCAGCTTTGTCGACAGGGGCTACCTGAGCTCCTACGAGCAGTACTTC. Full variable domain (rest looked up from reference TRBV7-8 and TRBJ2-7): GAGVSQSPRYKVAKRGQDVALRCDPISGHVSLFWYQQALGQGPEFLTYFQNEAQLDKSGLPSDRFFAERPEGSVSTLKIQRTQQEDSAVYLCASSFVDRGYLSSYEQYFGPGTRLTVT.

This chain links TRBV7-8 with TRBJ2-2; possible D gene TRBD1, 5 bases. The CDR3 has 14 amino acids. V lost 3 bases to trimming and J lost 7 bases, with 12 bases between them. CDR1 is SGHVS and CDR2 is FQNEAQ in the germline V gene. This CDR3 is CASSFLGVHGELFF. CDR3 coding DNA: TGTGCCAGCAGCTTTTTAGGGGTTCACGGGGAGCTGTTTTTT.

The chain is built from TRBV11-2 and TRBJ1-2, with D unresolved. V lost 2 bases and J 7 bases, leaving 8 bases between the germline ends. The germline V gene encodes CDR1 SGHAT and CDR2 FQNNGV. The CDR3 contains 12 residues. The CDR3 sequence is CASSLYRAGYTF. DNA of the CDR3: TGTGCCAGCAGCTTATATCGAGCTGGCTACACCTTC.

This clone was observed many times. The rearrangement joins TRBV19 to TRBJ2-5; TRBD2 agrees at 14 bases. V was pared by 6 bases and J by 5 bases, with 11 bases of the junction left unmatched. The V gene's germline CDR1 is LNHDA and CDR2 SQIVND (reference sequence). The CDR3 extends over 17 amino acids. Written as DNA, the CDR3 is TGTGCCAGTAGCATGGGGGGACTAGCGGGAGCAGTGGAGACCCAGTACTTC. It translates to CASSMGGLAGAVETQYF.

The chain combines TRBV15 with TRBJ1-2; TRBD1 matches 8 bases. The V gene's germline CDR1 is LNHNV and CDR2 YYDKDF (reference sequence). With 3 bases clipped from V and 5 bases from J, the junction kept 2 bases outside the gene matches. The CDR3 is 13 residues long. CDR3 sequence: CATSRDREYGYTF. CDR3 DNA sequence: TGTGCCACCAGCAGGGACAGGGAGTATGGCTACACCTTC.

The chain combines TRBV5-1 with TRBJ2-3; no definite D call. Germline loops: CDR1 SGHRS, CDR2 YFSETQ. The CDR3 loop spans 12 amino acids. The ends were cut back, 2 bases at V and 4 bases at J, with 5 bases in the middle. CDR3 in DNA: TGCGCCAGCAGCTTTGCAGCAGATACGCAGTATTTT. It is translated as CASSFAADTQYF.

The chain joins TRBV27 to TRBJ1-4; D remains ambiguous. V lost 4 bases and J 8 bases, leaving 8 bases between the germline ends. The CDR3 loop spans 12 amino acids. The germline V gene has CDR1 MNHEY and CDR2 SMNVEV (reference sequence). For the CDR3, the DNA is TGTGCCAGCAGTTCCTACAGAGAAAAACTGTTTTTT. Amino acids: CASSSYREKLFF.

The CDR3 spells CASSHAGTGIRNQPQHF. In DNA form, the CDR3 reads TGCGCCAGCAGCCATGCCGGGACAGGGATACGCAATCAGCCCCAGCATTTT. The gene calls are TRBV4-1 and TRBJ1-5; 9 bases agree with TRBD1. In germline, CDR1 is MGHRA, CDR2 YSYEKL. The CDR3 is 17 amino acids. The V segment lost 3 bases and the J segment 2 bases; nucleotides outside the gene matches: 8.

This clone came up a few times. V and J are TRBV27 and TRBJ2-7, with no clear D. Between the trimmed V and J ends, which lost 7 bases and 6 bases, there was a span of 10 bases. The CDR3 extends over 11 amino acids. In germline, CDR1 is MNHEY, CDR2 SMNVEV (reference sequence). CDR3: CASTSNGEQYF. The CDR3 DNA reads TGTGCCAGCACCTCCAACGGCGAGCAGTACTTC.

The CDR3 DNA follows: TGTGCCATCAGACCGGGACAGGGGGCTTCAACTAATGAAAAACTGTTTTTT. The encoded protein is CAIRPGQGASTNEKLFF. The V gene is TRBV10-3, the J gene TRBJ1-4; 12 bases line up with TRBD1. The trim removed 6 bases at V and 0 bases at J, leaving 5 bases unmatched. The CDR3 runs 17 residues. Germline CDR1 is ENHRY and CDR2 is SYGVKD.

The chain joins TRBV19 to TRBJ1-2; no clear D gene. Germline V gene lookup returns CDR1 LNHDA and CDR2 SQIVND (reference sequence). The CDR3 contains 14 residues. V was clipped by 7 bases and J by 3 bases, with 15 bases between them. The CDR3 spells CASTTKGVDYGYTF. The DNA for the CDR3 is TGTGCCAGTACCACTAAGGGAGTCGACTATGGCTACACCTTC.

V is TRBV5-1 and J is TRBJ2-7, with 9 bases lining up with TRBD1. V trimming: 3 bases; J trimming: 7 bases; junction bases outside the gene matches: 8. Germline V lookup: CDR1 SGHRS, CDR2 YFSETQ. This CDR3 has 14 amino acids. The CDR3 protein is CASSSFGTGFEQYF. The CDR3, as DNA: TGCGCCAGCAGCTCTTTCGGGACAGGGTTTGAGCAGTACTTC.

This sequence joins TRBV6-6 and TRBJ2-3, with 8 bases identical to TRBD2. J was trimmed by 1 base and V by 6 bases; bases with no gene match: 9. The CDR3 is made up of 16 amino acids. Germline CDR1 is MNHNY and CDR2 is SVGAGI (reference sequence). The CDR3 reads CASSATAGEGTDTQYF. The CDR3 DNA is TGTGCCAGCAGCGCAACAGCGGGAGAGGGCACAGATACGCAGTATTTT.

The CDR3, as DNA: TGTGCCAGTAGTCGAGAGGACAGGGGCAATGAGCAGTTCTTC. Translation: CASSREDRGNEQFF. The chain has TRBV19 and TRBJ2-1; TRBD1 aligns across 9 bases. The trim removed 5 bases at V and 6 bases at J, leaving 5 bases unmatched. Germline V CDR1 and CDR2: LNHDA, SQIVND (reference sequence). CDR3 length: 14 residues.

This rearrangement joins TRBV7-3 to TRBJ2-5, with 7 bases aligning to TRBD2. The length of the CDR3 is 13 residues. Germline V CDR1 and CDR2: SGHTA, FQGTGA. V dropped 2 bases and J dropped 9; count of bases not matched to a gene: 6. The CDR3 nucleotides read TGTGCCAGCAGCTTAGTAGTCGCGGGAGCCCAGTACTTC. This encodes CASSLVVAGAQYF.

The rearrangement uses TRBV5-4 and TRBJ1-3, with unresolved D. Trimming took off 2 bases at V and 2 bases at J, with 8 bases between the two ends. CDR3 length: 14 residues. Germline V lookup: CDR1 SGHNT, CDR2 YYREEE (reference sequence). CDR3 in DNA: TGTGCCAGCAGCTTTTTTGGAGCTGGAAACACCATATATTTT. Translating it yields CASSFFGAGNTIYF.

This chain joins TRBV6-1 and TRBJ2-7, with D possibly being TRBD1 (5 bases). V was trimmed by 6 bases and J by 0 bases, leaving 9 bases between them. CDR1 is MNHNS, CDR2 SASEGT, per germline. The CDR3 runs to 13 residues. CDR3 amino acids: CASRGVPSYEQYF. The CDR3 bases are TGTGCCAGCAGAGGGGTCCCCTCCTACGAGCAGTACTTC.

This clone has a single count. V gene TRBV28 combines with J gene TRBJ2-7, with TRBD2 as a possible D gene (6 bases). This CDR3 is built from 14 residues. Trimming pared 11 bases from V and 6 bases from J, leaving 23 bases between. The germline V gene encodes CDR1 MDHEN and CDR2 SYDVKM. The CDR3, as DNA: TGTGCCCTACGGGGGAGCGGAGCTGCCGCCGAGCAGTACTTC. It translates to CALRGSGAAAEQYF.

This clone appeared a single time. The chain uses TRBV2 and TRBJ2-7, with D maybe TRBD2 (5 bases). In germline, CDR1 is SNHLY, CDR2 FYNNEI. The ends were cut back, 8 bases at V and 0 bases at J, with 20 bases in the middle. The CDR3 has 16 amino acids. CDR3 nucleotides: TGTGCCAGCGGGGAAAGGAGCGGACTCAGCTCCTACGAGCAGTACTTC. Translated, it gives CASGERSGLSSYEQYF.

The chain links TRBV4-1 to TRBJ2-2, with a possible D match to TRBD2 (6 bases). Germline assignment: CDR1 MGHRA and CDR2 YSYEKL. V gave up 0 bases and J gave up 3 bases, with 11 bases separating them. The CDR3 has 16 residues. The CDR3 sequence: CASSQDWRGYTGELFF. CDR3 DNA sequence: TGCGCCAGCAGCCAAGACTGGCGGGGCTACACCGGGGAGCTGTTTTTT.

The rearrangement joins TRBV7-2 to TRBJ1-2, with D possibly being TRBD1 (6 bases). Germline-derived CDR1 and CDR2 are SGHTA and FQGNSA. Between the trimmed V and J ends, which lost 3 bases and 10 bases, there was a span of 18 bases. The CDR3 has 14 residues. In nucleotides, the CDR3 is TGTGCCAGCAGCTTCGGGGGGCCCCGGGTGGACTACACCTTC. Translating gives CASSFGGPRVDYTF. The whole variable domain, remainder taken from reference TRBV7-2 and TRBJ1-2, is GAGVSQSPSNKVTEKGKDVELRCDPISGHTALYWYRQSLGQGLEFLIYFQGNSAPDKSGLPSDRFSAERTGGSVSTLTIQRTQQEDSAVYLCASSFGGPRVDYTFGSGTRLTVV.

V and J are TRBV5-1 and TRBJ2-1; D gene ambiguous. Germline V gene data show CDR1 as SGHRS and CDR2 as YFSETQ. The V end lost 4 bases, the J end lost 0 bases, and 11 bases lay between the germline ends. The CDR3 is 15 amino acids. This chain's CDR3 is CASSQAPSSYNEQFF. CDR3 nucleotide sequence: TGCGCCAGCAGCCAAGCGCCGAGCTCCTACAATGAGCAGTTCTTC. The variable domain in full, completed from reference TRBV5-1 and TRBJ2-1, reads KAGVTQTPRYLIKTRGQQVTLSCSPISGHRSVSWYQQTPGQGLQFLFEYFSETQRNKGNFPGRFSGRQFSNSRSEMNVSTLELGDSALYLCASSQAPSSYNEQFFGPGTRLTVL.